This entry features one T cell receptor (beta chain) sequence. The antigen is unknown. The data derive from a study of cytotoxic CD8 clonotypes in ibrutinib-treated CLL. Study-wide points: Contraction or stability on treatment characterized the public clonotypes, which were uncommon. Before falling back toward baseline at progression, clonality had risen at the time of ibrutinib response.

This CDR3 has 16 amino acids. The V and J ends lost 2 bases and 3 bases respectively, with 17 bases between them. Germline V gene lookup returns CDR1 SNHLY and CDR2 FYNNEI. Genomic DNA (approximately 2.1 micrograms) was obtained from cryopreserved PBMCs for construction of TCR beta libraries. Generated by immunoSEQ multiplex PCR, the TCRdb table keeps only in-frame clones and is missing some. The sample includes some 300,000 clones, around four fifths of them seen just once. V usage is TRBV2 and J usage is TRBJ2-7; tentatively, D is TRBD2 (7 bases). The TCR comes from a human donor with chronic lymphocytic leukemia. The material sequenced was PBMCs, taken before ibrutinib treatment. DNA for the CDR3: TGTGCCAGCAGTGAAAGGGGGGATCTAGCGGACTACGAGCAGTACTTC. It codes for CASSERGDLADYEQYF. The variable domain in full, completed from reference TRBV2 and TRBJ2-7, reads EPEVTQTPSHQVTQMGQEVILRCVPISNHLYFYWYRQILGQKVEFLVSFYNNEISEKSEIFDDQFSVERPDGSNFTLKIRSTKLEDSAMYFCASSERGDLADYEQYFGPGTRLTVT.